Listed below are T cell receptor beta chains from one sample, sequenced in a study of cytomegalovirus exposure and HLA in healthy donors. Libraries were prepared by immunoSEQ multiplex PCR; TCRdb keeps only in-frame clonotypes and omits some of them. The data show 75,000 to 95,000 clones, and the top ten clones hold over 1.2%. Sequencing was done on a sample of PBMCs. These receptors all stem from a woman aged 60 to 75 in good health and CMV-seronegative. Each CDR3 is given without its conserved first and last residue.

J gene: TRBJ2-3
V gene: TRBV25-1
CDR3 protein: ASSATVAVDTQY

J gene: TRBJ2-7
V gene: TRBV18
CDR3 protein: ASSEGQGFEQY

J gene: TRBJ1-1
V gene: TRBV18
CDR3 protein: ASSPAQGVRNTEAF

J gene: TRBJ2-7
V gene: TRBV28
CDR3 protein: ASSQGVLGYEQY

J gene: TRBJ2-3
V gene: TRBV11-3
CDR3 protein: ASSLRMESTDTQY

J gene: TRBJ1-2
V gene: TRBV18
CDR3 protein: ASSGQSSEANYGYT

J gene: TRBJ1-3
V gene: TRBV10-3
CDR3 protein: AISDPRQYSGNTIY

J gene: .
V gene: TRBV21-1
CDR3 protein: ANKTSGSFYEQY

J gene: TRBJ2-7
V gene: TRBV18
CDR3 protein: ASSPPAGQGPYEQY

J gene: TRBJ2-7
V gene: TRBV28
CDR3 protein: ASSGGGEGNYEQY